Following are 15 T cell receptor beta chains from one sample sequenced in a study of vaccination and CD4 T cells after COVID-19. Noted treatment: roughly 10-day PBMC culture with coronavirus spike peptide pools or control peptides (ViraFEST assay). The assay that was used to sequence DNA from cultured CD4+ T cells was the Oncomine TCR Beta short-read assay. TCRdb re-analysed the PCR reads in MiXCR, keeping a single row per CDR3 protein. The sample lists about 16,000 distinct CDR3 sequences; 52% were seen once. Antigens for these TCRs are unknown. The material sequenced was CD4+ T cells from blood, cultured in vitro, taken before SARS-CoV-2 vaccination. These receptors all come from a human donor who had recovered from COVID-19.

This chain connects TRBV7-8 to TRBJ1-5, with 7 bases aligning to TRBD1. This CDR3 contains 14 residues. The germline gives CDR1 SGHVS, CDR2 FQNEAQ. V was pared by 5 bases and J by 6 bases, with 7 bases of the junction left unmatched. CDR3 coding DNA: TGTGCCAGCAGCGCGGGACAGATTCGTCAGCCCCAGCATTTT. Residues: CASSAGQIRQPQHF.

This chain joins TRBV7-2 and TRBJ2-7; 11 bases line up with TRBD2. Germline V gene lookup returns CDR1 SGHTA and CDR2 FQGNSA. V lost 5 bases to trimming and J lost 5 bases; unmatched junction nucleotides: 11. CDR3 length equals 16 residues. CDR3 protein: CASSPHLGLAVNEQYF. The CDR3 DNA reads as TGTGCCAGCAGCCCACACCTGGGACTAGCGGTGAACGAGCAGTACTTC.

This clonotype showed up just a few times. The J gene is TRBJ1-2, the V gene TRBV20-1; D remains ambiguous. The V and J ends lost 3 bases and 2 bases respectively, with 10 bases between them. Per germline, CDR1 DFQATT and CDR2 SNEGSKA (reference sequence). The CDR3 runs 13 residues. CDR3 bases: TGCAGTGCTAGTGCGGCAGCGAACTATGGCTACACCTTC. Its translation is CSASAAANYGYTF.

The chain has TRBV7-8 and TRBJ2-7; 7 nucleotides line up with TRBD1. Germline assignment: CDR1 SGHVS and CDR2 FQNEAQ. Losses at the gene ends were 5 bases for V and 4 bases for J; bases not matched to a gene: 8. This CDR3 has 14 amino acids. DNA for the CDR3: TGTGCCAGCAGCCGTGGGACAGAATGGTACGAGCAGTACTTC. Amino acid sequence: CASSRGTEWYEQYF.

This clonotype has a single count. This chain connects TRBV25-1 to TRBJ2-7; no clear D. The V gene lost 4 bases and the J gene lost 4 bases, with 11 bases spanning the gap. CDR1 and CDR2 from the germline V gene are MGHDK and SYGVNS. CDR3 length: 13 residues. The CDR3 nucleotides read TGTGCCAGCAGTGCTGGGCAGCCTTACGAGCAGTACTTC. Protein sequence: CASSAGQPYEQYF.

This clonotype was counted a single time. The chain is built from TRBV6-5 and TRBJ2-2; 7 bases line up with TRBD2. CDR1 and CDR2 (germline): MNHEY, SVGAGI. Trimming removed 0 bases from V and 2 bases from J; junction bases left unmatched: 6. This CDR3 region has 17 residues. The CDR3 loop reads CASSYSIASGNTGELFF. The CDR3 region has the DNA TGTGCCAGCAGTTACTCGATAGCTAGCGGAAACACCGGGGAGCTGTTTTTT.

The chain combines TRBV12-3 or TRBV12-4 with TRBJ1-5; 8 nucleotides line up with TRBD1. The CDR3 is 16 amino acids. Losses at the gene ends were 4 bases for V and 0 bases for J; bases not matched to a gene: 5. The DNA of the CDR3 is TGTGCCAGCAGTTACAGACAGGGGCATAGCAATCAGCCCCAGCATTTT. Protein product: CASSYRQGHSNQPQHF.

A few counts support this clonotype. V usage is TRBV7-2 and J usage is TRBJ2-3; 12 bases agree with TRBD2. The CDR3 has 16 residues. The junction had 5 bases not matched to a gene; V was cut back by 3 bases and J by 4 bases. Germline CDR1 SGHTA, CDR2 FQGNSA. CDR3 sequence reads: CASSLPLAGGPDTQYF. The DNA of the CDR3 is TGTGCCAGCAGCTTGCCGCTAGCGGGAGGGCCAGATACGCAGTATTTT.

This clonotype showed up just a few times. The chain has TRBV5-1 and TRBJ1-2, with D possibly matching TRBD1 (6 bases). The CDR3 contains 16 residues. The V end was cut by 1 base, the J end by 4 bases, with 17 bases between. The germline gives CDR1 SGHRS, CDR2 YFSETQ. CDR3 sequence: CASSLSNRAAGYGYTF. CDR3 bases: TGCGCCAGCAGCTTGAGTAACAGGGCCGCGGGCTATGGCTACACCTTC.

CDR3 DNA: TGCAGTGCTATAGCGCGAAGCTCCTACAATGAGCAGTTCTTC. This gives the protein CSAIARSSYNEQFF. The gene calls are TRBV20-1 and TRBJ2-1, with D possibly being TRBD2 (5 bases). The V gene's germline CDR1 is DFQATT and CDR2 SNEGSKA (reference sequence). This CDR3 has 14 residues. With 4 bases removed from V and 0 bases from J, the gap between germline ends came to 10 bases.

This clonotype was counted a few times. This chain links TRBV2 with TRBJ1-5; no clear D gene. The CDR3 extends over 13 amino acids. The V end was cut by 11 bases, the J end by 7 bases, with 18 bases between. Germline V CDR1 and CDR2: SNHLY, FYNNEI. CDR3 DNA: TGTGCCTGCACCCAGGATCGTGGGCAGCCCCAGCATTTT. Translated: CACTQDRGQPQHF.

This clonotype appeared once. V usage is TRBV4-3 and J usage is TRBJ2-3; 8 bases align to TRBD2. From germline, CDR1 is LGHNA and CDR2 YSLEER. J lost 1 base, V lost 0 bases, and 3 bases had no gene match. The CDR3 contains 16 residues. The CDR3 DNA reads TGCGCCAGCAGCCAAGATAGCGGGATCGGCACAGATACGCAGTATTTT. This encodes CASSQDSGIGTDTQYF.

This clonotype was observed a handful of times. This chain links TRBV7-2 with TRBJ1-1, with a possible D match to TRBD1 (5 bases). There are 14 residues in the CDR3. V was pared by 4 bases and J by 4 bases, with 13 bases between. In germline, CDR1 is SGHTA, CDR2 FQGNSA. The CDR3 sequence is CASSSGGAVTEAFF. DNA for the CDR3: TGTGCCAGCAGCTCCGGAGGGGCAGTCACTGAAGCTTTCTTT. The entire variable domain, with the rest obtained from reference TRBV7-2 and TRBJ1-1, is as follows: GAGVSQSPSNKVTEKGKDVELRCDPISGHTALYWYRQSLGQGLEFLIYFQGNSAPDKSGLPSDRFSAERTGGSVSTLTIQRTQQEDSAVYLCASSSGGAVTEAFFGQGTRLTVV.

DNA for the CDR3: TGTGCCAGCAGCTTGGTGGGTTCCGATGAGACCCAGTACTTC. Its translation is CASSLVGSDETQYF. The chain couples TRBV5-4 to TRBJ2-5; D remains ambiguous. This CDR3 region has 14 residues. Germline V gene data show CDR1 as SGHNT and CDR2 as YYREEE (reference sequence). V lost 0 bases to trimming and J lost 5 bases, with 11 bases between them.

The V and J genes are TRBV7-2 and TRBJ1-2, with D possibly TRBD1 on 5 matching bases. The CDR3 is 14 residues long. V dropped 2 bases and J dropped 2 bases, with 9 bases sitting between them. Looked up from germline, CDR1 is SGHTA and CDR2 is FQGNSA. The CDR3 reads CASSLRQLNYGYTF. The CDR3 coding sequence is TGTGCCAGCAGCTTAAGACAGCTCAACTATGGCTACACCTTC.